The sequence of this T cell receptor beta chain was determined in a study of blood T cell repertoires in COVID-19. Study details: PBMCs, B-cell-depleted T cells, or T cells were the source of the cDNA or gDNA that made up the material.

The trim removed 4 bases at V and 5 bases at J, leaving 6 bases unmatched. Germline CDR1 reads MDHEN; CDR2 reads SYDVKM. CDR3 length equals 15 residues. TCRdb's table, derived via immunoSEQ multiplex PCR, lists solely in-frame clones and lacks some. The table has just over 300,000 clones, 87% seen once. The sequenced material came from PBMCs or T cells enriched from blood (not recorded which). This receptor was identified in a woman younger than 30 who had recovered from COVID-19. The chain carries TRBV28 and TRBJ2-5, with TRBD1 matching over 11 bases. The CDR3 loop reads CASSSPGQGEETQYF. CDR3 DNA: TGTGCCAGCAGTTCTCCGGGACAGGGGGAGGAGACCCAGTACTTC. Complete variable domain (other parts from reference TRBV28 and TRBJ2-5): DVKVTQSSRYLVKRTGEKVFLECVQDMDHENMFWYRQDPGLGLRLIYFSYDVKMKEKGDIPEGYSVSREKKERFSLILESASTNQTSMYLCASSSPGQGEETQYFGPGTRLLVL.